Shown below are 26 T cell receptor beta chains from a single sample sequenced in a study of blood T cell repertoires in COVID-19. Clones were read by immunoSEQ multiplex PCR, and TCRdb kept only the in-frame ones, dropping some. This sample carries approximately 200,000 clones, 70% to 90% of them seen once, and the ten largest clones take 11%. The sequenced sample consisted of PBMCs or T cells enriched from blood (not recorded which). The receptors derive from a man between 25 and 39 years old who had recovered from COVID-19.

This chain connects TRBV30 to TRBJ2-3; D might be TRBD1 (5 bases). Between the trimmed V and J ends, which lost 4 bases and 2 bases, there was a span of 13 bases. From germline, CDR1 is GTSNPN and CDR2 SVGIG (reference sequence). This CDR3 comprises 14 residues. The CDR3 bases are TGTGCCTGGACCGACAGCACCTCCACAGATACGCAGTATTTT. This gives the protein CAWTDSTSTDTQYF.

This clone has only one observation. This chain joins TRBV2 and TRBJ2-1, with TRBD2 matching 8 bases. Germline values: CDR1 SNHLY, CDR2 FYNNEI. This CDR3 is 15 amino acids long. The V and J ends lost 3 bases and 6 bases, in that order; junction bases with no gene match: 7. The DNA of the CDR3 is TGTGCCAGCAGTGACAGGGTAGCGGGGTCCAATGAGCAGTTCTTC. Encoded protein: CASSDRVAGSNEQFF.

This rearrangement joins TRBV19 to TRBJ1-4, with D perhaps matching TRBD1 (5 bases). V dropped 6 bases and J dropped 7 bases, with 12 bases sitting between them. CDR1 is LNHDA, CDR2 SQIVND, per germline (reference sequence). This CDR3 is built from 13 residues. CDR3 amino acids: CASSTGHGEKLFF. DNA of the CDR3: TGTGCCAGTAGCACCGGACACGGTGAAAAACTGTTTTTT.

This clone was counted once. DNA for the CDR3: TGTGCCAGCACTATCGGCAGGCGAGCTTTCTTT. Translating it yields CASTIGRRAFF. V usage is TRBV12-3 or TRBV12-4 and J usage is TRBJ1-1; D unresolved. The CDR3 covers 11 residues. V dropped 7 bases and J dropped 10 bases, with 13 bases sitting between them.

The chain joins TRBV7-2 to TRBJ2-7; 8 bases agree with TRBD2. CDR3 size: 15 residues. Per germline, CDR1 SGHTA and CDR2 FQGNSA. V lost 5 bases to trimming and J lost 2 bases; unmatched junction nucleotides: 8. This chain's CDR3 is CASSLSGEATYEQYF. The CDR3 coding sequence is TGTGCCAGCAGCCTTAGCGGGGAGGCTACCTACGAGCAGTACTTC.

The sample holds one count of this clone. This chain connects TRBV6-6 to TRBJ2-7; D perhaps matches TRBD1 (6 bases). Germline-derived CDR1 and CDR2 are MNHNY and SVGAGI (reference sequence). The CDR3 totals 13 residues. V shed 8 bases and J shed 4 bases, with 15 bases lying between them. CDR3 residues: CASESTGRYEQYF. The CDR3 region has the DNA TGTGCCAGCGAATCCACAGGGAGATACGAGCAGTACTTC.

This clone appeared a few times. This chain joins TRBV27 and TRBJ1-3, with D unclear. Trimming removed 5 bases at V and 0 bases at J, with 8 bases between. This CDR3 has 14 amino acids. Germline V gives CDR1 MNHEY, CDR2 SMNVEV (reference sequence). The CDR3 coding sequence is TGTGCCAGCAGTACATCAGGCTCTGGAAACACCATATATTTT. Its protein is CASSTSGSGNTIYF.

Many counts were recorded for this clone. V gene TRBV6-5 combines with J gene TRBJ1-6; possibly TRBD1 for D (5 bases). V was cut by 0 bases and J by 10 bases, with 13 bases left in between. There are 15 residues in the CDR3. Looked up from germline, CDR1 is MNHEY and CDR2 is SVGAGI. CDR3 nucleotides: TGTGCCAGCAGTTACTCGGGCTTAGGGGCCTCACCCCTCCACTTT. It yields the protein CASSYSGLGASPLHF.

The chain employs TRBV19 and TRBJ2-7, with 15 positions matching TRBD2. This CDR3 has 17 residues. CDR1 and CDR2 (germline): LNHDA, SQIVND (reference sequence). J lost 4 bases, V lost 9 bases, and 13 bases had no gene match. CDR3 in amino acids: CARYALWTSGGGYEQYF. CDR3 coding DNA: TGTGCCAGATACGCTCTTTGGACTAGCGGGGGGGGATACGAGCAGTACTTC. Together with reference TRBV19 and TRBJ2-7, the CDR3 gives the full variable domain: DGGITQSPKYLFRKEGQNVTLSCEQNLNHDAMYWYRQDPGQGLRLIYYSQIVNDFQKGDIAEGYSVSREKKESFPLTVTSAQKNPTAFYLCARYALWTSGGGYEQYFGPGTRLTVT.

This CDR3 is CASSIGQVLYNEQFF. Written as DNA, the CDR3 is TGTGCCAGCAGCATCGGACAGGTACTATACAATGAGCAGTTCTTC. The chain uses TRBV7-9 and TRBJ2-1; 7 bases map to TRBD1. The ends lost 5 bases at V and 4 bases at J; junction bases unmatched: 8. This CDR3 has 15 residues. CDR1 is SEHNR, CDR2 FQNEAQ, per germline (reference sequence).

Here the CDR3 reads CASSFLAGGSYEQYF. CDR3 nucleotide sequence: TGTGCCAGCAGCTTTCTCGCAGGGGGCTCCTACGAGCAGTACTTC. The chain couples TRBV11-3 to TRBJ2-7; 7 nucleotides align to TRBD1. The length of the CDR3 is 15 residues. Unmatched junction bases numbered 5, after V lost 3 bases and J lost 0 bases. In germline, CDR1 is SGHNT, CDR2 YENEEA.

The chain joins TRBV6-4 to TRBJ2-1, with a tentative D call TRBD2 (6 bases). The CDR3 covers 16 residues. Per germline, CDR1 MRHNA and CDR2 SNTAGT. V lost 2 bases to trimming and J lost 0 bases, with 11 bases between them. This CDR3 reads CASSDGYGSSYNEQFF. The CDR3 coding sequence is TGTGCCAGCAGTGACGGCTACGGGAGCTCCTACAATGAGCAGTTCTTC.

Only one count was recorded for this clone. V usage is TRBV5-6 and J usage is TRBJ2-3, with TRBD1 identical over 8 bases. V trimming: 2 bases; J trimming: 5 bases; junction bases outside the gene matches: 1. CDR3 length: 13 residues. CDR1 and CDR2 from the germline V gene are SGHDT and YYEEEE. The CDR3 nucleotides are TGTGCCAGCAGCTTCAGGGGGCAAGATACGCAGTATTTT. Protein sequence: CASSFRGQDTQYF. Based on the CDR3 plus reference TRBV5-6 and TRBJ2-3, the full variable domain is DAGVTQSPTHLIKTRGQQVTLRCSPKSGHDTVSWYQQALGQGPQFIFQYYEEEERQRGNFPDRFSGHQFPNYSSELNVNALLLGDSALYLCASSFRGQDTQYFGPGTRLTVL.

This CDR3 is CASSYRQGAYEQYF. For the CDR3, the DNA is TGTGCCAGCAGTTATAGACAGGGGGCTTACGAGCAGTACTTC. V is TRBV11-2 and J is TRBJ2-7, with 10 bases fitting TRBD1. CDR1 is SGHAT, CDR2 FQNNGV, per germline. CDR3 size: 14 residues. With 6 bases clipped from V and 4 bases from J, the junction kept 6 bases outside the gene matches. Full variable domain (remainder filled in from reference TRBV11-2 and TRBJ2-7): EAGVAQSPRYKIIEKRQSVAFWCNPISGHATLYWYQQILGQGPKLLIQFQNNGVVDDSQLPKDRFSAERLKGVDSTLKIQPAKLEDSAVYLCASSYRQGAYEQYFGPGTRLTVT.

The J gene is TRBJ2-7, the V gene TRBV5-1; D is perhaps TRBD1 (6 bases). CDR3 length: 15 amino acids. Trimming took 4 bases from V and 0 from J, leaving 14 bases between them. Germline V lookup: CDR1 SGHRS, CDR2 YFSETQ. The CDR3 here is CASSATPGHSYEQYF. Written as DNA, the CDR3 is TGCGCCAGCAGCGCAACTCCGGGACACTCCTACGAGCAGTACTTC.

The CDR3 sequence: CASSFGSVQRGSDEQFF. The CDR3, as DNA: TGTGCCAGCAGCTTTGGTTCTGTGCAGCGGGGGAGCGATGAGCAGTTCTTC. This chain uses TRBV11-3 with TRBJ2-1; TRBD2 matches at 8 bases. V lost 3 bases and J lost 8; bases outside the gene matches: 15. The CDR3 loop spans 17 amino acids. In germline, CDR1 is SGHNT, CDR2 YENEEA.

This clone has a handful of counts. The gene calls are TRBV6-5 and TRBJ1-2, with 9 bases lining up with TRBD1. The V and J ends lost 8 bases and 2 bases, in that order; junction bases with no gene match: 9. Germline-derived CDR1 and CDR2 are MNHEY and SVGAGI. The CDR3 covers 15 residues. The CDR3 DNA is TGTGCCAGCGGAAGAGGGACAGGGTCAAACTATGGCTACACCTTC. It specifies CASGRGTGSNYGYTF.

This clone turned up a few times. The J gene is TRBJ2-3, the V gene TRBV4-1, with 7 bases aligning to TRBD1. Trimming removed 1 base from V and 3 bases from J; junction bases left unmatched: 7. The length of the CDR3 is 16 residues. The V gene's germline CDR1 is MGHRA and CDR2 YSYEKL. The CDR3 is CASSQVQGLVTDTQYF. Written as DNA, the CDR3 is TGCGCCAGCAGCCAAGTACAGGGGTTAGTTACAGATACGCAGTATTTT.

The chain combines TRBV15 with TRBJ2-5; 9 nucleotides match TRBD2. The germline gives CDR1 LNHNV, CDR2 YYDKDF (reference sequence). The junction had 8 bases not matched to a gene; V was cut back by 5 bases and J by 1 base. This CDR3 comprises 16 residues. The CDR3 nucleotides read TGTGCCACCAGCGCTCCGGGACTAGCTGGCCAAGAGACCCAGTACTTC. Amino acids: CATSAPGLAGQETQYF.

The chain recombines TRBV27 with TRBJ2-6, with D unresolved. Germline V CDR1 and CDR2: MNHEY, SMNVEV (reference sequence). Trimming cost V 2 bases and J 1 base, with 6 bases left between them. The CDR3 runs 15 residues. The CDR3 is CASSLEVSGANVLTF. CDR3 coding DNA: TGTGCCAGCAGTTTAGAGGTTTCTGGGGCCAACGTCCTGACTTTC.

The J gene is TRBJ2-2, the V gene TRBV5-1; 8 bases align to TRBD2. Looked up from germline, CDR1 is SGHRS and CDR2 is YFSETQ. The CDR3 is 17 residues long. V was pared by 0 bases and J by 0 bases, with 4 bases of the junction left unmatched. DNA of the CDR3: TGCGCCAGCAGCTTGGCCGCGGGGGGTGCGAACACCGGGGAGCTGTTTTTT. It is translated as CASSLAAGGANTGELFF.

This clone was observed a few times. J is TRBJ1-2 and V is TRBV7-2; D not resolved. Trimming took off 5 bases at V and 4 bases at J, with 11 bases between the two ends. This CDR3 contains 13 residues. Germline lookup yields CDR1 SGHTA and CDR2 FQGNSA. DNA of the CDR3: TGTGCCAGCAGCCCCCCGTCCCCCTATGGCTACACCTTC. Its protein is CASSPPSPYGYTF.

This chain connects TRBV19 to TRBJ2-2; 8 bases match TRBD2. Germline V lookup: CDR1 LNHDA, CDR2 SQIVND (reference sequence). J was trimmed by 3 bases and V by 6 bases; bases with no gene match: 3. The CDR3 length is 14 residues. DNA for the CDR3: TGTGCCAGTAGGTCGCGGGGGGACACCGGGGAGCTGTTTTTT. Protein: CASRSRGDTGELFF.

In regard to this clone: This specimen includes other DNA sequences encoding the same CDR3. This chain uses TRBV29-1 with TRBJ1-5; D uncertain. Trimming shortened V by 6 bases and J by 0 bases, and 9 bases separated the two germline ends. The germline gives CDR1 SQVTM, CDR2 ANQGSEA. This CDR3 contains 13 residues. CDR3 DNA sequence: TGCAGCGTCAGGACTGATAGCAATCAGCCCCAGCATTTT. Its translation is CSVRTDSNQPQHF.

The chain uses TRBV28 and TRBJ2-7; possibly TRBD2 for D (5 bases). This CDR3 contains 13 residues. Germline V gives CDR1 MDHEN, CDR2 SYDVKM. Between the trimmed V and J ends, which lost 5 bases and 3 bases, there was a span of 11 bases. The CDR3 region has the DNA TGTGCCAGCAGTACGGGGATTAACTACGAGCAGTACTTC. Translating gives CASSTGINYEQYF.

The V call is TRBV4-1, the J call TRBJ1-4; D perhaps matches TRBD1 (5 bases). Trimming removed 1 base at V and 8 bases at J, with 17 bases between. The V gene's germline CDR1 is MGHRA and CDR2 YSYEKL. The CDR3 loop spans 16 amino acids. In nucleotides, the CDR3 is TGCGCCAGCAGCCAAGTTCGGGGGACGACGGGGGAAAAACTGTTTTTT. Amino acids: CASSQVRGTTGEKLFF.